The sequence of this TCR beta chain was determined in a study of cytomegalovirus exposure and HLA in healthy donors. Concerning this clone itself: Its matching antigen is unknown.

This CDR3 has 12 residues. Per the germline V gene, CDR1 is SGHTA and CDR2 is FQGNSA. Trimming stripped 5 bases from V and 2 bases from J, with 6 bases between. This PCR relied on a set of 60 Vbeta primers and 13 Jbeta primers. The data were produced by immunoSEQ multiplex PCR, yet TCRdb's version contains in-frame clones alone and is incomplete. This sample has some 120,000 clones, with 65% to 80% found just once. Study findings and constraints: A later analysis reportedly identified an Asian-associated ancestry cluster as carrying fewer N-insertions than the 666-donor mean. Altogether, about 160 TCR beta chains were recorded as cytomegalovirus-associated.

What was sequenced was PBMCs. The sequence was collected from a female donor in good health and CMV-seronegative. The V and J genes are TRBV7-2 and TRBJ1-1; D remains ambiguous. This chain's CDR3 is CASSPYNTEAFF. CDR3 DNA: TGTGCCAGCAGCCCCTACAACACTGAAGCTTTCTTT.